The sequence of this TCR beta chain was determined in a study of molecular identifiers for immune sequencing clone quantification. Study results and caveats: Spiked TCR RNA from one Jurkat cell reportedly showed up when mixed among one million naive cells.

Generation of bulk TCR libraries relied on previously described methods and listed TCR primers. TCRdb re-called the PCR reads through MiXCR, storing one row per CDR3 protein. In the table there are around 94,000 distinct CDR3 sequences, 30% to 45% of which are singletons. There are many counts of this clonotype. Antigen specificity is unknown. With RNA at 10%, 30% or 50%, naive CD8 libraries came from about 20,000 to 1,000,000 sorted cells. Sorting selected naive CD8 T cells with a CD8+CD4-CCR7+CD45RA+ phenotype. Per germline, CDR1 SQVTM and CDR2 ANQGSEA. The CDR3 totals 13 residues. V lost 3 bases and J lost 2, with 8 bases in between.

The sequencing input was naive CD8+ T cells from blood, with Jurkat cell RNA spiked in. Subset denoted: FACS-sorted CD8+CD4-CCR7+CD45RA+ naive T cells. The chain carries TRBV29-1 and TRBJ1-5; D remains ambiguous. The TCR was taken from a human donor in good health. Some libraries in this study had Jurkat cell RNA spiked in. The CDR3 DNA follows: TGCAGCGTTGACATGGGAGGCAATCAGCCCCAGCATTTT. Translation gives CSVDMGGNQPQHF. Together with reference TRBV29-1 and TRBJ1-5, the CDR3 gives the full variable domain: SAVISQKPSRDICQRGTSLTIQCQVDSQVTMMFWYRQQPGQSLTLIATANQGSEATYESGFVIDKFPISRPNLTFSTLTVSNMSPEDSSIYLCSVDMGGNQPQHFGDGTRLSIL.